The rows below give T cell receptor beta chains drawn from one sample of a study of blood T cell repertoires in COVID-19. The repertoire was sequenced with immunoSEQ multiplex PCR; TCRdb's copy has only in-frame clones and lacks some. The table shows 450,000 or so clones, with approximately 90% occurring only once. The sample comprised peripheral blood. These TCRs come from a man between 18 and 35 years old with COVID-19, enrolled during active disease. Each CDR3 is given with its conserved first and last residue. The D gene is left open where the match is weak. Expanded clones get a size class; other rows say once, few or many, or leave the size out.

DNA: TGTGCCAGCAGCCTAAGAGCGGGAGAAGGGACAGATACGCAGTATTTT
CDR3: CASSLRAGEGTDTQYF
D: TRBD2
J: TRBJ2-3
V: TRBV7-2
size: NA

DNA: TGTGCCAGCAGTTTAACTTTGGGCGGGGTGACGCAGTATTTT
CDR3: CASSLTLGGVTQYF
D: NA
J: TRBJ2-3
V: TRBV27
size: NA

DNA: TGTGCCAGCAGCTTGGAACGGGGGTTCTCCTACGAGCAGTACTTC
CDR3: CASSLERGFSYEQYF
D: NA
J: TRBJ2-7
V: TRBV7-2
size: NA

DNA: TGTGCCAGCAGTTATAAGCGGACTAGCACAGATACGCAGTATTTT
CDR3: CASSYKRTSTDTQYF
D: NA
J: TRBJ2-3
V: TRBV27
size: NA

DNA: TGTGCCAGCGGGAGGGACTATGGCTACACCTTC
CDR3: CASGRDYGYTF
D: NA
J: TRBJ1-2
V: TRBV6-5
size: NA

DNA: TGCGCCAGCAGCCAAGATCAGGGTTGGAATTCACCCCTCCACTTT
CDR3: CASSQDQGWNSPLHF
D: NA
J: TRBJ1-6
V: TRBV4-1
size: NA

DNA: TGTGCCAGCAGCCCGGGACTAGGGGTCTACGAGCAGTACTTC
CDR3: CASSPGLGVYEQYF
D: TRBD2
J: TRBJ2-7
V: TRBV14
size: NA

DNA: TGTGCCAGCAGCTTGGGTTACACAGATACGCAGTATTTT
CDR3: CASSLGYTDTQYF
D: NA
J: TRBJ2-3
V: TRBV5-4
size: NA

DNA: TGCGCCAGCAGCTCCGACAGGGGGAGGAATGAGCAGTTCTTC
CDR3: CASSSDRGRNEQFF
D: TRBD1
J: TRBJ2-1
V: TRBV5-1
size: NA

DNA: TGTGCCAGCAGTTTATCTGGGACTGTTGGAAACACCATATATTTT
CDR3: CASSLSGTVGNTIYF
D: NA
J: TRBJ1-3
V: TRBV27
size: NA

DNA: TGTGCCAGCAGCCCAGGGATAGCCTATGGCTACACCTTC
CDR3: CASSPGIAYGYTF
D: NA
J: TRBJ1-2
V: TRBV5-6
size: NA

DNA: TGTGCCAGCAGTGGGGGACAGGGGACCGGGGAGCTGTTTTTT
CDR3: CASSGGQGTGELFF
D: TRBD1
J: TRBJ2-2
V: TRBV25-1
size: few

DNA: TGTGCCAGCTCACCGCAACAGGGGGCCGCCTACGAGCAGTACTTC
CDR3: CASSPQQGAAYEQYF
D: TRBD1
J: TRBJ2-7
V: TRBV18
size: NA

DNA: TGTGCCAGCAGTTATTTACTAGCGGGGGGGTTAAATGAGCAGTTCTTC
CDR3: CASSYLLAGGLNEQFF
D: TRBD2
J: TRBJ2-1
V: TRBV6-2/TRBV6-3
size: NA

DNA: TGTGCCACCCGAGTCGGCCGGGTGAGCAATCAGCCCCAGCATTTT
CDR3: CATRVGRVSNQPQHF
D: NA
J: TRBJ1-5
V: TRBV19
size: once

DNA: TGCGCCAGCAGCCCCATAAATGTCGGCTCCTACAATGAGCAGTTCTTC
CDR3: CASSPINVGSYNEQFF
D: NA
J: TRBJ2-1
V: TRBV5-1
size: NA

DNA: TGCGCCAGCAGCTTAAGACAGGGGGCTAGAGGAAACACCATATATTTT
CDR3: CASSLRQGARGNTIYF
D: TRBD1
J: TRBJ1-3
V: TRBV5-1
size: NA

DNA: TGTGCCAGCAGCTTGTCAGGAAACTATGGCTACACCTTC
CDR3: CASSLSGNYGYTF
D: NA
J: TRBJ1-2
V: TRBV5-5
size: NA

DNA: TGTGCCAGTTCTCCCGGGGGTTTCTTT
CDR3: CASSPGGFF
D: NA
J: TRBJ1-1
V: TRBV19
size: NA

DNA: TGTGCCAGCAGTTTATTCCTCGGCAGGGATTCCCTCCACTTT
CDR3: CASSLFLGRDSLHF
D: NA
J: TRBJ1-6
V: TRBV27
size: few

DNA: TGTGCCAGCAGCTTAGGAGGGACTAATTCGCAGTATTTT
CDR3: CASSLGGTNSQYF
D: TRBD2
J: TRBJ2-3
V: TRBV7-9
size: NA

DNA: TGCGCCAGCAGCTTGCCAGGGTCCGGTGGGGCCAACGTCCTGACTTTC
CDR3: CASSLPGSGGANVLTF
D: NA
J: TRBJ2-6
V: TRBV5-1
size: NA

DNA: TGTGCCAGCAGCTTAGCGGTAACAGGGGACGTCTATAATTCACCCCTCCACTTT
CDR3: CASSLAVTGDVYNSPLHF
D: TRBD1
J: TRBJ1-6
V: TRBV7-9
size: once

DNA: TGTGCCAGTAGAAAATCGACGGCCCCGGGGAACACTGAAGCTTTCTTT
CDR3: CASRKSTAPGNTEAFF
D: NA
J: TRBJ1-1
V: TRBV19
size: NA

DNA: TGTGCCAGTAGTATGACAGGGGCGGGGAACATTCAGTACTTC
CDR3: CASSMTGAGNIQYF
D: TRBD1
J: TRBJ2-4
V: TRBV19
size: NA

DNA: TGTGCCAGCAGGATACAGGGGGTTGAAAAACTGTTTTTT
CDR3: CASRIQGVEKLFF
D: TRBD1
J: TRBJ1-4
V: TRBV2
size: NA

DNA: TGTGCCAGCAGCCGACAAAGGGGTGAAGCTTTCTTT
CDR3: CASSRQRGEAFF
D: NA
J: TRBJ1-1
V: TRBV14
size: NA

DNA: TGTGCCAGCAGCTTACAGCAGGGGGCCCAAGAGACCCAGTACTTC
CDR3: CASSLQQGAQETQYF
D: TRBD1
J: TRBJ2-5
V: TRBV7-9
size: NA

DNA: TGCGCCAGCAGCGTCGGGGAGGGGTGGACTGAAGCTTTCTTT
CDR3: CASSVGEGWTEAFF
D: NA
J: TRBJ1-1
V: TRBV5-1
size: once

DNA: TGTGCCTCCCGAGGGGAGGGCAATCAGCCCCAGCATTTT
CDR3: CASRGEGNQPQHF
D: NA
J: TRBJ1-5
V: TRBV19
size: few

DNA: TGTGCCAGCGGGGCAGAGGGACTAACTCGGGAGACCCAGTACTTC
CDR3: CASGAEGLTRETQYF
D: TRBD2
J: TRBJ2-5
V: TRBV11-2
size: NA

DNA: TGTGCCAGCAGCTTCCTGACTAGCGGTAGCACAGATACGCAGTATTTT
CDR3: CASSFLTSGSTDTQYF
D: TRBD2
J: TRBJ2-3
V: TRBV11-2
size: many

DNA: TGTGCCAGTATGGGGGGATATAATTCACCCCTCCACTTT
CDR3: CASMGGYNSPLHF
D: NA
J: TRBJ1-6
V: TRBV19
size: NA

DNA: TGTGCCACCAGCAGAGGACGGACAGGGTCCTACAATGAGCAGTTCTTC
CDR3: CATSRGRTGSYNEQFF
D: TRBD1
J: TRBJ2-1
V: TRBV15
size: NA

DNA: TGTGCCAGCAGTGGCGGTAGCAATCAGCCCCAGCATTTT
CDR3: CASSGGSNQPQHF
D: NA
J: TRBJ1-5
V: TRBV2
size: NA

DNA: TGCAGCGCCGAGCGGGGGAGCCCCTACGAGCAGTACTTC
CDR3: CSAERGSPYEQYF
D: TRBD2
J: TRBJ2-7
V: TRBV29-1
size: NA

DNA: TGTGCCAGTACTGGACAGGGGGCTTACGAGCAGTACTTC
CDR3: CASTGQGAYEQYF
D: TRBD1
J: TRBJ2-7
V: TRBV25-1
size: NA

DNA: TGTGCCAGCAGCGTATTTACAGGGGCCTCCACATCCTACGAGCAGTACTTC
CDR3: CASSVFTGASTSYEQYF
D: TRBD1
J: TRBJ2-7
V: TRBV5-6
size: NA

DNA: TGTGCCAGGCATAGCCGTGCTACCAATTCACCCCTCCACTTT
CDR3: CARHSRATNSPLHF
D: NA
J: TRBJ1-6
V: TRBV19
size: NA

DNA: TGTGCCAGCAGCTATACAGGGAGCTCCTACAATGAGCAGTTCTTC
CDR3: CASSYTGSSYNEQFF
D: NA
J: TRBJ2-1
V: TRBV7-2
size: NA

DNA: TGTGCCAGCTCACCTGGCAGTAACTATGGCTACACCTTC
CDR3: CASSPGSNYGYTF
D: NA
J: TRBJ1-2
V: TRBV18
size: NA

DNA: TGTGCCAGCTCACGATCAGGGGCAATGGCCAAAAACATTCAGTACTTC
CDR3: CASSRSGAMAKNIQYF
D: NA
J: TRBJ2-4
V: TRBV18
size: NA

DNA: TGTGCCACCGCGGGGGACGGAAACACCATATATTTT
CDR3: CATAGDGNTIYF
D: NA
J: TRBJ1-3
V: TRBV19
size: NA

DNA: TGTGCCACCAGTGATTTTATTACTAGCGGGAGCCCCGGGGAGCTGTTTTTT
CDR3: CATSDFITSGSPGELFF
D: TRBD2
J: TRBJ2-2
V: TRBV24-1
size: NA

DNA: TGTGCCAGCAGCTCAGCGGGAGGGGCAGATACGCAGTATTTT
CDR3: CASSSAGGADTQYF
D: TRBD2
J: TRBJ2-3
V: TRBV7-3
size: once

DNA: TGCGCCAGCAGCTTGGGACAGGGTGATAATTCACCCCTCCACTTT
CDR3: CASSLGQGDNSPLHF
D: TRBD1
J: TRBJ1-6
V: TRBV5-1
size: NA

DNA: TGTGCCAGCAGCTTAGGCATAAGGGAGGGAATTCAAGAGACCCAGTACTTC
CDR3: CASSLGIREGIQETQYF
D: TRBD2
J: TRBJ2-5
V: TRBV13
size: NA

DNA: TGTGCCAGTAGTATCGGGGCGGGAGACCCGAACGAGCAGTACTTC
CDR3: CASSIGAGDPNEQYF
D: TRBD2
J: TRBJ2-7
V: TRBV19
size: NA

DNA: TGTGCCAGCAGTGTATCGACAGAGAGCTACGAGCAGTACTTC
CDR3: CASSVSTESYEQYF
D: NA
J: TRBJ2-7
V: TRBV2
size: NA

DNA: TGTGCCGGAGGGACCACGCAAGAGACCCAGTACTTC
CDR3: CAGGTTQETQYF
D: NA
J: TRBJ2-5
V: TRBV2
size: NA

DNA: TGTGCCAGCAGTGGATACGGCGGGGGGGGAGAGACCCAGTACTTC
CDR3: CASSGYGGGGETQYF
D: TRBD2
J: TRBJ2-5
V: TRBV2
size: NA

DNA: TGTGCCAGCAGACTAGGACTAGCGGGAGCACAAGAGACCCAGTACTTC
CDR3: CASRLGLAGAQETQYF
D: TRBD2
J: TRBJ2-5
V: TRBV7-9
size: NA

DNA: TGTGCCAGCAGCCGAAAGAGACAAGAGACCCAGTACTTC
CDR3: CASSRKRQETQYF
D: NA
J: TRBJ2-5
V: TRBV3-1/TRBV3-2
size: NA

DNA: TGTGCCAGCAGCTTGCAAAGGGACAGGCCCACAGATACGCAGTATTTT
CDR3: CASSLQRDRPTDTQYF
D: TRBD1
J: TRBJ2-3
V: TRBV7-9
size: NA

DNA: TGTGCCAGCAGCTTAGTACAGGGGACCTACAATGAGCAGTTCTTC
CDR3: CASSLVQGTYNEQFF
D: TRBD1
J: TRBJ2-1
V: TRBV7-2
size: once

DNA: TGTGCCAGCAGTTTGGGGGGTCATCAGCCCCAGCATTTT
CDR3: CASSLGGHQPQHF
D: NA
J: TRBJ1-5
V: TRBV12-3/TRBV12-4
size: NA

DNA: TGTGCCAGCAGCCTGAGGACAGGTTACAATGAGCAGTTCTTC
CDR3: CASSLRTGYNEQFF
D: TRBD1
J: TRBJ2-1
V: TRBV25-1
size: NA

DNA: TGTGCCAGCAGTCCTTCGGGACTAGCGTTTTCCTACGAGCAGTACTTC
CDR3: CASSPSGLAFSYEQYF
D: TRBD2
J: TRBJ2-7
V: TRBV28
size: NA

DNA: TGTGCCAGCAGCTTAGTTGGGACTGCTGGAAACACCATATATTTT
CDR3: CASSLVGTAGNTIYF
D: NA
J: TRBJ1-3
V: TRBV7-8
size: NA

DNA: TGTGCCAGTAGTACTTCTCCAGGAGGCACCGGGGAGCTGTTTTTT
CDR3: CASSTSPGGTGELFF
D: NA
J: TRBJ2-2
V: TRBV19
size: few